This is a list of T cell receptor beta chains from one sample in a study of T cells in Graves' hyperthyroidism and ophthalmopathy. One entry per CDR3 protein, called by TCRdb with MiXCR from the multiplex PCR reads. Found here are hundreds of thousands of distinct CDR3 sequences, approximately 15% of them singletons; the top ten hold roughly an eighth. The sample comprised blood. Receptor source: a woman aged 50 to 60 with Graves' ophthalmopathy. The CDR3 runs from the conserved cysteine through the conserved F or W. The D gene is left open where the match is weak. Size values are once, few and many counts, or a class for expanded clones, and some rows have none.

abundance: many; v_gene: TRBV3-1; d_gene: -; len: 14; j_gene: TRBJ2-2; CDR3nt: TGTGCCAGCATTGGACCGACGAACACCGGGGAGCTGTTTTTT; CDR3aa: CASIGPTNTGELFF
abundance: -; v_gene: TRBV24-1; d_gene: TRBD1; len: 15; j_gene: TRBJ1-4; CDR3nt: TGTGCCACCTCACGGGGACAGGCAACTAATGAAAAACTGTTTTTT; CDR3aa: CATSRGQATNEKLFF
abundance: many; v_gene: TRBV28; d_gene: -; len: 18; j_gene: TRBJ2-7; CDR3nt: TGTGCCAGCAGTTTCTTACCCCAACCCGCGGGACAGTCCTACGAGCAGTACTTC; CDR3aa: CASSFLPQPAGQSYEQYF
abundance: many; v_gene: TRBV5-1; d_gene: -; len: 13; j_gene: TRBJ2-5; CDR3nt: TGCGCCAGCAGCTTGGAGGGGCCCGAGACCCAGTACTTC; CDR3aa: CASSLEGPETQYF
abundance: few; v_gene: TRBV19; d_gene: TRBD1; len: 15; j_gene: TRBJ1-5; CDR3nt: TGTGCCAGTAGCCAGAATTCAGGGGGCGGTCAGCCCCAGCATTTT; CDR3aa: CASSQNSGGGQPQHF
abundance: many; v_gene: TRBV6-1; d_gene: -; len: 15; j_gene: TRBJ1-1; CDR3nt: TGTGCCAGCAGTCGGACCCTTACGGTGAACACTGAAGCTTTCTTT; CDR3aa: CASSRTLTVNTEAFF
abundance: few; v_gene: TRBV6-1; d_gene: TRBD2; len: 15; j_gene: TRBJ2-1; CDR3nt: TGTGCCAGCAGCCGGACTAGCGGGGCCACAAATGAGCAGTTCTTC; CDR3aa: CASSRTSGATNEQFF
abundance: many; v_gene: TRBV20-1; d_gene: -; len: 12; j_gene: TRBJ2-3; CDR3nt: TGCAGTGCTAGAGAGAGGGGCACTAGAGAGTATTTT; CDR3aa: CSARERGTREYF
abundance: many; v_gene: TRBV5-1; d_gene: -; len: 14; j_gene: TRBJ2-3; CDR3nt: TGCGCCACTGCACAGGGTTTGGGCACAGATACGCAGTATTTT; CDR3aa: CATAQGLGTDTQYF
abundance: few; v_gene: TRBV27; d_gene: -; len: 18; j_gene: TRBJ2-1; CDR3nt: TGTGCCAGCAGTTTCGGGGGGCCCCGAAGGACAGTCTACAATGAGCAGTTCTTC; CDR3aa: CASSFGGPRRTVYNEQFF
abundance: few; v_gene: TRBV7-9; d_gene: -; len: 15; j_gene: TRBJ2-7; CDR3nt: TGTGCCAGCAGCTTAGTTAGGGGCCCAGCCTACGAGCAGTACTTC; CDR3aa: CASSLVRGPAYEQYF
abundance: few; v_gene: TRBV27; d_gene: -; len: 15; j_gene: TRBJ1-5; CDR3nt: TGTGCCAGCAGTCCCCACCCATATAGCAATCAGCCCCAGCATTTT; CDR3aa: CASSPHPYSNQPQHF
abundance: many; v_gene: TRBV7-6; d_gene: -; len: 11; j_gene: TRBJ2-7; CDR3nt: TGTGCCAGCAGCGGCCATGGTGAGCAGTACTTC; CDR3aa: CASSGHGEQYF
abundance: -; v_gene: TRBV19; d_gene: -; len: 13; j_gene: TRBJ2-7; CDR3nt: TGTGCCAGTAACCCCCAGGCAGGGCTCGAGCAGTACTTC; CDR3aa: CASNPQAGLEQYF